This T cell receptor beta chain derives from a study of blood T cell repertoires in COVID-19. Assay: immunoSEQ multiplex PCR; the TCRdb copy retains only in-frame clones and omits some. The sample lists roughly 90,000 clones; 89% were seen once. The CDR3 totals 14 residues. CDR1 and CDR2 from the germline V gene are SEHNR and FQNEAQ (reference sequence). The V and J ends lost 4 bases and 0 bases respectively, with 9 bases between them. The rearrangement joins TRBV7-9 to TRBJ1-1, with D unclear. The TCR comes from a woman of 80 years or more with active COVID-19. Material for sequencing was peripheral blood. The CDR3 region is CASSYEGMNTEAFF. DNA of the CDR3: TGTGCCAGCAGCTATGAGGGCATGAACACTGAAGCTTTCTTT.